The rows below give T cell receptor beta chains drawn from one sample of a study of T cell responses to AZD1222 COVID-19 vaccine. TCRdb's table, derived via immunoSEQ multiplex PCR, lists solely in-frame clones and lacks some. The sample shows tens of thousands of clones, 92% of them seen only once. This sample comprised peripheral blood, obtained 28 days after the second AZD1222 dose. The receptors stem from an adult who received the AZD1222 COVID-19 vaccine. CDR3s leave out the opening cysteine and the closing phenylalanine or tryptophan. Size values are once, few and many counts, or a class for expanded clones, and some rows have none.

v_gene	abundance	j_gene	CDR3aa
TRBV19	NA	TRBJ2-3	ASSIGASGRYGPTDTQY
TRBV5-1	NA	TRBJ2-3	ASSLAGQGSSTDTQY
TRBV28	few	TRBJ2-1	ASSSPFREQF
TRBV30	NA	TRBJ2-3	AWSVAGAVDTQY
TRBV5-1	NA	TRBJ2-5	ASSLGGGGNGETQY
TRBV7-2	NA	TRBJ1-2	ASSSGTAYYGYT
TRBV5-1	NA	TRBJ2-7	ASLEVPGTQTEQY
TRBV6-5	NA	TRBJ1-1	ASRTGPRVNTEAF
TRBV24-1	NA	TRBJ2-5	ATSDPPKTGGVETQY
TRBV6-5	many	TRBJ1-3	ASSPGSSGNTIY
TRBV7-3	NA	TRBJ2-3	ASSRAAQGDTQY
TRBV5-1	NA	TRBJ1-5	ASSDAGGSNQPQH
TRBV28	NA	TRBJ2-3	ASSLGATSGSLSDTQY
TRBV19	NA	TRBJ2-2	ASSISGRARTGELF
TRBV9	NA	TRBJ2-1	ASSVAESKLSYNEQF
TRBV4-1	NA	TRBJ2-3	ASSQPGLAGGSTDTQY
TRBV5-5	NA	TRBJ2-1	ASSGIQGAIHEQF